The 32 T cell receptor beta chains below were found in one sample sequenced in a study of blood T cells in healthy people across ages (dated by TCRdb to between 2015 and 2016). Library creation used 5' RACE. The reads were generated on an Illumina HiSeq 2500. The second PCR ran for about 7 to 11 cycles and used a J-beta primer mix along with a sample-barcoded 5' primer. TCRdb passed the public sequencing reads through fastp at Q25 and MiXCR, retaining productive beta sequences. Rows with one shared CDR3 protein collapse into an entry with the most common genes and DNA. This sample lists about 640,000 distinct CDR3 sequences; 58% were detected once. The ten largest clones add up to around 37% of the sample. The material sequenced was blood. The receptor set was obtained from a man aged 60 to 69 in good health.

Regarding this clonotype: This may stem from a read error, because a much larger clone lies one nucleotide away. The V and J genes are TRBV6-5 and TRBJ2-1; D possibly corresponds to TRBD2 (5 bases). The J call may be incorrect, as the DNA end agrees better with TRBJ2-7. The CDR3 sequence is 15 residues long. Germline V gene lookup returns CDR1 MNHEY and CDR2 SVGAGI. The CDR3 is CASSYDGNSYNEQYF. In DNA form, the CDR3 reads TGTGCCAGCAGTTACGACGGGAACTCCTACAATGAGCAGTACTTC.

On this clonotype itself: One junction end disagrees with the germline gene, perhaps due to a read error. The chain has TRBV2 and TRBJ2-1; 7 bases are shared with TRBD2. CDR3 length equals 15 residues. CDR1 is SNHLY, CDR2 FYNNEI, per germline. The CDR3 loop is CASSERTRTYSEQFF. CDR3 in DNA: TGTGCCAGCAGTGAACGGACTAGGACCTACAGTGAGCAGTTCTTC. Full variable domain (outside the CDR3, taken from reference TRBV2 and TRBJ2-1): EPEVTQTPSHQVTQMGQEVILRCVPISNHLYFYWYRQILGQKVEFLVSFYNNEISEKSEIFDDQFSVERPDGSNFTLKIRSTKLEDSAMYFCASSERTRTYSEQFFGPGTRLTVL.

The chain uses TRBV24-1 and TRBJ2-1; unclear D gene. V was shortened by 3 bases and J by 9 bases, with 8 bases between the two germline ends. Per the germline V gene, CDR1 is KGHDR and CDR2 is SFDVKD. The CDR3 runs 12 residues. The CDR3 coding sequence is TGTGCCACCAGTGATGCGGTCGGTGAGCAGTTCTTC. Translated: CATSDAVGEQFF.

As for this clonotype: At one end the junction does not follow the germline gene, possibly because of a read error. Here the CDR3 reads CASTNSPNEKLFF. CDR3 sequence (DNA): TGTGCCAGCACTAACAGTCCTAACGAAAAACTGTTTTTT. The V gene is TRBV12-3 or TRBV12-4, the J gene TRBJ1-4; the D is unclear. CDR3 length equals 13 residues.

The V gene is TRBV7-2, the J gene TRBJ2-5; the match to TRBD1 covers 10 bases. This CDR3 has 17 residues. Losses at the gene ends were 5 bases for V and 4 bases for J; bases not matched to a gene: 13. CDR1 and CDR2 from the germline V gene are SGHTA and FQGNSA. The CDR3 region has the DNA TGTGCCAGCAGCATCCCGGGACAGGGGACCGGTTCAGAGACCCAGTACTTC. Protein product: CASSIPGQGTGSETQYF.

This chain connects TRBV20-1 to TRBJ2-4; 8 bases match TRBD2. Per germline, CDR1 DFQATT and CDR2 SNEGSKA (reference sequence). The CDR3 contains 15 residues. J lost 7 bases, V lost 4 bases, and 12 bases had no gene match. The CDR3 nucleotides read TGCAGTGCTACTAGTAGCGGGGAGGCCTGGAACATTCAGTACTTC. It is translated as CSATSSGEAWNIQYF.

This rearrangement joins TRBV29-1 to TRBJ2-6, with TRBD1 identical over 10 bases. Losses at the gene ends were 0 bases for V and 1 base for J; bases not matched to a gene: 6. The length of the CDR3 is 18 residues. Per germline, CDR1 SQVTM and CDR2 ANQGSEA. The CDR3 region has the DNA TGCAGCGTTGAAGACCCGTGGACAGGGGGGTCTGGGGCCAACGTCCTGACTTTC. This translates into CSVEDPWTGGSGANVLTF.

Concerning this clonotype: The conserved phenylalanine or tryptophan normally closing the CDR3 is absent here, so this likely arose from a read error. The V gene is TRBV5-1, the J gene TRBJ2-3; 8 bases match TRBD1. The length of the CDR3 is 15 residues. Germline loops: CDR1 SGHRS, CDR2 YFSETQ. The J segment lost 5 bases and the V segment lost 4 bases, leaving 9 bases of the junction unmatched. For the CDR3, the DNA is TGCGCCAGCAGCCTACCGGGACAGGTTGGAGATACGCAGTATTTG. It codes for CASSLPGQVGDTQYL.

The chain recombines TRBV29-1 with TRBJ2-5; 11 bases are shared with TRBD2. This CDR3 comprises 14 residues. Germline V gene sequence: CDR1 SQVTM, CDR2 ANQGSEA. V was pared by 5 bases and J by 5 bases, with 7 bases of the junction left unmatched. The CDR3 bases are TGCAGCGTTCATGTAGCGGGGGGGAAGGAGACCCAGTACTTC. Its protein is CSVHVAGGKETQYF.

The gene calls are TRBV7-8 and TRBJ2-5; D might be TRBD1 (5 bases). The V end lost 6 bases, the J end lost 1 base, and 15 bases lay between the germline ends. Per germline, CDR1 SGHVS and CDR2 FQNEAQ. The CDR3 is 15 amino acids. In nucleotides, the CDR3 is TGTGCCAGCAGATCACAGGAGAAACTCCAAGAGACCCAGTACTTC. Encoded protein: CASRSQEKLQETQYF.

V gene TRBV5-4 combines with J gene TRBJ2-7; the D is unclear. CDR1 and CDR2 (germline): SGHNT, YYREEE (reference sequence). The CDR3 runs to 14 residues. The germline V and J ends were trimmed by 4 bases and 1 base, with 12 bases remaining between them. This CDR3 is CASSAEALSYEQYF. CDR3 nucleotides: TGTGCCAGCAGCGCCGAGGCCTTATCCTACGAGCAGTACTTC.

With regard to this clonotype: Since a much larger clone is just one base distant, this may be a read error. This sequence joins TRBV20-1 and TRBJ2-1, with 8 bases fitting TRBD2. Judging by the DNA end, TRBJ2-7 fits better; the J call may be wrong. The V gene's germline CDR1 is DFQATT and CDR2 SNEGSKA (reference sequence). The CDR3 runs 14 residues. CDR3 in amino acids: CSARGGGPYNEQYF. The DNA for the CDR3 is TGCAGTGCTAGAGGCGGGGGGCCCTACAATGAGCAGTACTTC.

The sample holds a few counts of this clonotype. The chain carries TRBV5-1 and TRBJ1-2; a weak D match, TRBD1 (6 bases). Germline CDR1 and CDR2: SGHRS and YFSETQ. The CDR3 contains 13 residues. V was clipped by 4 bases and J by 8 bases, with 15 bases between them. In DNA form, the CDR3 reads TGCGCCAGCAGCCCAGGGGAAGTTGGAGGCTACACCTTC. Protein product: CASSPGEVGGYTF.

This chain uses TRBV11-2 with TRBJ1-2; unclear D gene. The CDR3 extends over 14 amino acids. Trimming left V 5 bases short and J 7 bases short, with 17 bases between. CDR1 SGHAT and CDR2 FQNNGV come from the germline V gene. The CDR3 spells CASSLTDLWAGYTF. The CDR3 DNA reads TGTGCCAGCAGCCTTACAGACCTCTGGGCTGGCTACACCTTC.

This clonotype was seen more than once but under ten times. For the CDR3, the DNA is TGTGCCAGCAGTGAATATGGGGACCAAGAGACCCAGTACTTC. Encoded protein: CASSEYGDQETQYF. The rearrangement joins TRBV25-1 to TRBJ2-5; D unresolved. The CDR3 has 14 residues. Trimming shortened V by 0 bases and J by 0 bases, and 5 bases separated the two germline ends. Germline CDR1 and CDR2: MGHDK and SYGVNS.

The V call is TRBV5-1, the J call TRBJ2-1; 8 bases align to TRBD1. In germline, CDR1 is SGHRS, CDR2 YFSETQ. With 0 bases clipped from V and 7 bases from J, the junction kept 3 bases outside the gene matches. The length of the CDR3 is 14 residues. Here the CDR3 DNA reads TGCGCCAGCAGCTTGGGACAGGGGACAAATGAGCAGTTCTTC. It translates to CASSLGQGTNEQFF.

J is TRBJ2-3 and V is TRBV5-1; D uncertain. V was cut by 0 bases and J by 3 bases, with 8 bases left in between. The CDR3 sequence is 14 residues long. The germline V gene encodes CDR1 SGHRS and CDR2 YFSETQ. CDR3 coding DNA: TGCGCCAGCAGCTTGGCCGCTCCAACAGATACGCAGTATTTT. Protein sequence: CASSLAAPTDTQYF.

CDR3 coding DNA: TGTGCCAGCAGCCTAGATGTCAATAGCAATCAGCCCCAGCATTTT. It specifies CASSLDVNSNQPQHF. J is TRBJ1-5 and V is TRBV6-5, with D unclear. This CDR3 spans 15 amino acids. V was trimmed by 6 bases and J by 0 bases, leaving 12 bases between them. Germline V gives CDR1 MNHEY, CDR2 SVGAGI.

The V and J genes are TRBV6-5 and TRBJ2-3, with TRBD2 matching over 13 bases. V lost 2 bases to trimming and J lost 5 bases; unmatched junction nucleotides: 10. Germline CDR1 reads MNHEY; CDR2 reads SVGAGI. The CDR3 covers 18 residues. CDR3 DNA sequence: TGTGCCAGCAGTTACAGGTGGACTAGCGGGGGAGGTGGAGATACGCAGTATTTT. Amino acids: CASSYRWTSGGGGDTQYF.

The chain uses TRBV12-3 or TRBV12-4 and TRBJ2-5; the match to TRBD2 covers 12 bases. The length of the CDR3 is 13 residues. Trimming took 2 bases from V and 11 from J; bases not matched to a gene: 3. The CDR3 DNA is TGTGCCAGCAGTTTACTAGCGGGGGGGGAGCAGTACTTC. Protein: CASSLLAGGEQYF.

The genes are TRBV4-1 and TRBJ2-3, with D possibly being TRBD1 (5 bases). Deletions cut 4 bases from V and 2 bases from J, with 13 bases between. Germline CDR1 is MGHRA and CDR2 is YSYEKL. The CDR3 length is 15 residues. Here the CDR3 DNA reads TGCGCCAGCAGCCTAGGGGCCGTACCCACAGATACGCAGTATTTT. It codes for CASSLGAVPTDTQYF.

V gene TRBV7-2 combines with J gene TRBJ2-3; D gene uncertain. Between the trimmed V and J ends, which lost 1 base and 5 bases, there was a span of 13 bases. This CDR3 has 15 residues. From germline, CDR1 is SGHTA and CDR2 FQGNSA. CDR3 amino acids: CASSLGPGLGDTQYF. CDR3 bases: TGTGCCAGCAGCTTAGGACCGGGTCTGGGAGATACGCAGTATTTT.

This clonotype was observed a handful of times. V is TRBV18 and J is TRBJ2-5; D remains ambiguous. This CDR3 region has 12 residues. In germline, CDR1 is KGHSH, CDR2 LQKENI. The V end was cut by 2 bases, the J end by 5 bases, with 6 bases between. Written as DNA, the CDR3 is TGTGCCAGCTCACCAATGTCGGAGACCCAGTACTTC. It encodes CASSPMSETQYF.

The chain is built from TRBV5-1 and TRBJ1-2, with a possible D match to TRBD1 (5 bases). CDR1 is SGHRS and CDR2 is YFSETQ in the germline V gene. V was pared by 4 bases and J by 3 bases, with 13 bases between. This CDR3 is built from 14 residues. This chain's CDR3 is CASSAPGDYYGYTF. DNA for the CDR3: TGCGCCAGCAGCGCCCCCGGGGACTACTATGGCTACACCTTC.

The rearrangement uses TRBV20-1 and TRBJ2-2, with 7 bases fitting TRBD2. CDR1 is DFQATT, CDR2 SNEGSKA, per germline (reference sequence). There are 15 residues in the CDR3. Trimming cost V 3 bases and J 2 bases; bases outside gene matches: 6. In DNA form, the CDR3 reads TGCAGTGCTAGGGGGGGGATTGATAACACCGGGGAGCTGTTTTTT. This translates into CSARGGIDNTGELFF.

The genes are TRBV5-1 and TRBJ1-4; D call uncertain. V was trimmed by 0 bases and J by 5 bases, leaving 14 bases between them. Germline loops: CDR1 SGHRS, CDR2 YFSETQ. CDR3 length equals 16 residues. The CDR3 DNA is TGCGCCAGCAGCTTGGGCGTGGCCGGATCGAATGAAAAACTGTTTTTT. Amino acids: CASSLGVAGSNEKLFF.

The chain joins TRBV18 to TRBJ2-3, with 7 bases identical to TRBD2. The V gene end was trimmed by 2 bases and the J gene end by 6 bases; junction bases not matched to a gene: 11. The CDR3 has 16 residues. Germline loops: CDR1 KGHSH, CDR2 LQKENI. The CDR3 sequence: CASSPFGAGLEDTQYF. The CDR3 DNA sequence: TGTGCCAGCTCACCATTCGGAGCGGGGCTCGAGGATACGCAGTATTTT.

V is TRBV4-2 and J is TRBJ2-3; weak D call: TRBD1 (5 bases). Trimming cost V 2 bases and J 3 bases, with 9 bases left between them. Germline V lookup: CDR1 LGHNA, CDR2 YNFKEQ. The CDR3 length is 14 residues. CDR3 DNA: TGTGCCAGCAGCCAATGGGGCGCGACAGATACGCAGTATTTT. Translation: CASSQWGATDTQYF.

The CDR3 region is CASSQDGLAASAQYF. Written as DNA, the CDR3 is TGTGCCAGCAGCCAAGACGGACTAGCGGCTTCGGCCCAGTACTTC. The chain uses TRBV4-2 and TRBJ2-5; TRBD2 matches 10 bases. The CDR3 contains 15 residues. The V gene's germline CDR1 is LGHNA and CDR2 YNFKEQ. V gave up 0 bases and J gave up 9 bases; unmatched junction bases: 7.

The rearrangement links TRBV25-1 to TRBJ2-1, with TRBD2 matching 8 bases. The CDR3 runs 14 residues. Germline loops: CDR1 MGHDK, CDR2 SYGVNS. The V segment lost 3 bases and the J segment 8 bases; nucleotides outside the gene matches: 6. CDR3 in amino acids: CASSDSGVLDEQFF. DNA of the CDR3: TGTGCCAGCAGTGATAGCGGGGTCTTGGATGAGCAGTTCTTC.

The chain carries TRBV7-9 and TRBJ1-6; D possibly corresponds to TRBD1 (5 bases). This CDR3 region has 15 residues. The V gene's germline CDR1 is SEHNR and CDR2 FQNEAQ (reference sequence). The germline V and J ends were trimmed by 3 bases and 4 bases, with 10 bases remaining between them. The CDR3: CASSFAGTYNSPLHF. CDR3 sequence (DNA): TGTGCCAGCAGCTTTGCCGGGACTTATAATTCACCCCTCCACTTT.

V usage is TRBV5-6 and J usage is TRBJ2-6; 7 bases agree with TRBD1. With 4 bases clipped from V and 0 bases from J, the junction kept 1 base outside the gene matches. This CDR3 has 15 residues. CDR1 is SGHDT and CDR2 is YYEEEE in the germline V gene. The CDR3 here is CASSGDSSGANVLTF. In DNA, the CDR3 is TGTGCCAGCAGCGGGGACAGCTCTGGGGCCAACGTCCTGACTTTC.